One sample yielded the 10 T cell receptor beta chains listed below, sequenced in a study of T cell responses to AZD1222 COVID-19 vaccine. This table comes from immunoSEQ multiplex PCR, and its TCRdb copy is limited to in-frame clones, with some not included. The table records roughly 80,000 clones, around nine tenths of them present only once. The starting material was peripheral blood, obtained on day 0 of AZD1222 vaccination. The source is an adult in good health.

The CDR3 DNA is TGTGCCAGCAGCTTAGATACTGGCCCCAATCAGCCCCAGCATTTT. As protein: CASSLDTGPNQPQHF. The rearrangement uses TRBV7-6 and TRBJ1-5; D is uncertain. CDR3 length: 15 amino acids. In germline, CDR1 is SGHVS, CDR2 FNYEAQ. Trimming removed 1 base from V and 3 bases from J, with 10 bases in between.

The genes are TRBV19 and TRBJ1-5, with a tentative D call TRBD1 (6 bases). V shed 5 bases and J shed 6 bases, with 17 bases lying between them. CDR3 length: 15 residues. Germline CDR1 and CDR2: LNHDA and SQIVND (reference sequence). In DNA, the CDR3 is TGTGCCAGTAGTGTACCACAGGGAGGGGGTCAGCCCCAGCATTTT. Translating gives CASSVPQGGGQPQHF.

The genes are TRBV20-1 and TRBJ2-7, with TRBD2 matching over 9 bases. J lost 2 bases, V lost 3 bases, and 5 bases had no gene match. CDR1 and CDR2 from the germline V gene are DFQATT and SNEGSKA (reference sequence). The CDR3 length is 14 residues. For the CDR3, the DNA is TGCAGTGCTAGTAATAGCGGGGGTACCTACGAGCAGTACTTC. This sequence encodes CSASNSGGTYEQYF.

The chain has TRBV4-2 and TRBJ1-5, with 7 bases aligning to TRBD1. The CDR3 consists of 15 residues. V was pared by 4 bases and J by 1 base, with 4 bases of the junction left unmatched. Germline values: CDR1 LGHNA, CDR2 YNFKEQ. CDR3 sequence: CASSRDSGSNQPQHF. The CDR3 DNA follows: TGTGCCAGCAGCCGGGACAGTGGGAGCAATCAGCCCCAGCATTTT.

This clone came up once. The chain is built from TRBV27 and TRBJ1-5; no clear D gene. Trimming cost V 5 bases and J 4 bases, with 6 bases left between them. The CDR3 runs 12 residues. Germline V gives CDR1 MNHEY, CDR2 SMNVEV (reference sequence). The CDR3 sequence is CASSRINQPQHF. As DNA, the CDR3 is TGTGCCAGCAGTCGTATAAATCAGCCCCAGCATTTT.

J is TRBJ1-3 and V is TRBV11-3; D might be TRBD1 (6 bases). Germline V gene data show CDR1 as SGHNT and CDR2 as YENEEA. The CDR3 consists of 15 residues. V was pared by 8 bases and J by 0 bases, with 14 bases between. CDR3 sequence: CASSAGEISGNTIYF. For the CDR3, the DNA is TGTGCCAGCTCTGCAGGGGAGATCTCTGGAAACACCATATATTTT.

The chain carries TRBV20-1 and TRBJ1-1, with D hard to call. Germline V gene sequence: CDR1 DFQATT, CDR2 SNEGSKA (reference sequence). This CDR3 region has 13 residues. The V and J ends lost 3 bases and 0 bases respectively, with 8 bases between them. The CDR3 DNA is TGCAGTGCTAGTAGGAAGCTGAACACTGAAGCTTTCTTT. Translation gives CSASRKLNTEAFF.

This chain joins TRBV9 and TRBJ1-2; D is unresolved. V was clipped by 3 bases and J by 5 bases, with 23 bases between them. In germline, CDR1 is SGDLS, CDR2 YYNGEE. The CDR3 covers 17 residues. CDR3: CASSGVVEGTSLYGYTF. CDR3 DNA sequence: TGTGCCAGCAGCGGGGTGGTGGAGGGCACCTCTTTATATGGCTACACCTTC.

This clone has just one count. The chain is built from TRBV30 and TRBJ1-2; D is unresolved. V lost 2 bases, J lost 8 bases, and 9 bases lay in between. CDR3 length equals 11 residues. Germline V gene lookup returns CDR1 GTSNPN and CDR2 SVGIG (reference sequence). CDR3 sequence (DNA): TGTGCCTGGAGTAACTGGGAAGGCTACACCTTC. As protein: CAWSNWEGYTF.

The chain links TRBV2 to TRBJ1-1, with 8 positions matching TRBD1. This CDR3 region has 14 residues. Germline V lookup: CDR1 SNHLY, CDR2 FYNNEI. V lost 6 bases to trimming and J lost 4 bases; unmatched junction nucleotides: 7. DNA of the CDR3: TGTGCCAGCAGGCGACAGGGGAGGATCACTGAAGCTTTCTTT. Translating gives CASRRQGRITEAFF. Complete variable domain (other parts from reference TRBV2 and TRBJ1-1): EPEVTQTPSHQVTQMGQEVILRCVPISNHLYFYWYRQILGQKVEFLVSFYNNEISEKSEIFDDQFSVERPDGSNFTLKIRSTKLEDSAMYFCASRRQGRITEAFFGQGTRLTVV.